This TCR beta chain was documented in a study of OX40 agonist ivuxolimab in advanced cancers. Study information: Dose-escalation subjects each had hepatocellular carcinoma, melanoma, renal cell or head and neck cancer. General observations from the study: CD8+ T cells (on average) carried more expanded clones than CD4+ T cells.

Concerning this clone itself: Its matching antigen is unknown.

The assay was immunoSEQ multiplex PCR, and TCRdb's table has in-frame clones only and misses some. The table includes about 81,000 clones, about 81% detected once. The material was CD4+ or CD8+ T cells sorted from blood, obtained in a trial of the OX40 agonist ivuxolimab. This clonotype was sampled from an adult with an advanced solid tumor such as melanoma, head and neck, liver or kidney cancer.

The CDR3 region is CASTILKRGPSNQPQHF. Here the CDR3 DNA reads TGTGCCAGCACAATACTCAAGAGGGGGCCGAGCAATCAGCCCCAGCATTTT. The chain couples TRBV28 to TRBJ1-5; 7 positions match TRBD1. Germline assignment: CDR1 MDHEN and CDR2 SYDVKM. This CDR3 is built from 17 residues. The V gene end was trimmed by 7 bases and the J gene end by 1 base; junction bases not matched to a gene: 13.